These 16 T cell receptor beta chains originate from one sample sequenced in a study of beta chain features in type 1 diabetes. Expressed TCRB transcripts were sequenced because the isolated RNA had all been reverse transcribed beforehand. Using immunoSEQ multiplex PCR, the repertoire was profiled, and TCRdb retains in-frame clones only, with some absent. In the table there are hundreds of thousands of clones, 15% to 19% of which are singletons. The specimen sequenced was naive CD4+ T cells from blood. Receptors were obtained from a man aged 18-30 years in good health.

This clone was seen only a few times. For the CDR3, the DNA is TGCAGCACAAAGAATCCGGGACAGCAAGAGACCCAGTACTTC. It is translated as CSTKNPGQQETQYF. The chain links TRBV29-1 to TRBJ2-5, with TRBD1 matching over 7 bases. V gave up 8 bases and J gave up 2 bases; unmatched junction bases: 11. CDR1 is SQVTM and CDR2 is ANQGSEA in the germline V gene. This CDR3 comprises 14 residues.

There are a few counts of this clone. This sequence joins TRBV6-6 and TRBJ2-5, with 8 positions matching TRBD1. With V trimmed by 6 bases and J by 1 base, 4 bases remained unmatched. Germline CDR1 reads MNHNY; CDR2 reads SVGAGI (reference sequence). The CDR3 is 14 residues long. Here the CDR3 DNA reads TGTGCCAGCAGACCGGGGACAGGCCAAGAGACCCAGTACTTC. This translates into CASRPGTGQETQYF.

This clone occurred a few times. The rearrangement uses TRBV6-6 and TRBJ2-7; TRBD2 aligns across 7 bases. The junction had 9 bases not matched to a gene; V was cut back by 0 bases and J by 4 bases. CDR3 length: 16 residues. Germline CDR1 MNHNY, CDR2 SVGAGI (reference sequence). The CDR3 loop is CASSYSGGVKPYEQYF. For the CDR3, the DNA is TGTGCCAGCAGTTACTCGGGAGGGGTTAAGCCATACGAGCAGTACTTC.

This clone appeared a few times. The chain carries TRBV7-6 and TRBJ2-7; possibly TRBD2 for D (6 bases). V lost 8 bases, J lost 4 bases, and 12 bases lay in between. The CDR3 spans 12 residues. Germline V CDR1 and CDR2: SGHVS, FNYEAQ. The CDR3 DNA reads as TGTGCCAGCGGAAATCGGGAGTACGAGCAGTACTTC. This codes for CASGNREYEQYF.

The chain links TRBV14 to TRBJ2-2; D not resolved. The length of the CDR3 is 14 residues. Germline CDR1 is SGHDN and CDR2 is FVKESK. The V and J ends lost 1 base and 6 bases respectively, with 9 bases between them. CDR3 loop: CASSQVVAAGELFF. The CDR3 nucleotides read TGTGCCAGCAGCCAAGTCGTGGCGGCCGGGGAGCTGTTTTTT.

The chain recombines TRBV29-1 with TRBJ1-1, with D uncertain. This CDR3 spans 11 amino acids. Looked up from germline, CDR1 is SQVTM and CDR2 is ANQGSEA. Trimming removed 7 bases from V and 4 bases from J, with 10 bases in between. CDR3 nucleotides: TGCAGCGGGGAGCGAGGCACTGAAGCTTTCTTT. Its translation: CSGERGTEAFF.

This clone was recorded a few times. CDR3 in DNA: TGTGCCAGCAGTGATTGGCAGGTGAAAGGGGAGACCCAGTACTTC. Amino acids: CASSDWQVKGETQYF. The chain carries TRBV2 and TRBJ2-5; no definite D call. The germline gives CDR1 SNHLY, CDR2 FYNNEI. With 3 bases removed from V and 5 bases from J, the gap between germline ends came to 16 bases. The CDR3 sequence is 15 residues long.

In this sample, this clone turned up a few times. The genes are TRBV28 and TRBJ2-1; a weak D match, TRBD1 (5 bases). The V end was cut by 3 bases, the J end by 5 bases, with 11 bases between. CDR3 size: 14 residues. Germline-derived CDR1 and CDR2 are MDHEN and SYDVKM. The CDR3 region has the DNA TGTGCCAGCAGTTTCAGGGCTCTGGACAATGAGCAGTTCTTC. Its protein is CASSFRALDNEQFF.

This clone came up a few times. V is TRBV4-1 and J is TRBJ1-1; D is undetermined. In germline, CDR1 is MGHRA, CDR2 YSYEKL. The ends were cut back, 2 bases at V and 0 bases at J, with 7 bases in the middle. The CDR3 is 14 amino acids. The DNA for the CDR3 is TGCGCCAGCAGCCAAATCCCTTTGAACACTGAAGCTTTCTTT. It specifies CASSQIPLNTEAFF.

The rearrangement uses TRBV19 and TRBJ2-1, with D uncertain. Germline CDR1 is LNHDA and CDR2 is SQIVND (reference sequence). CDR3 length: 11 residues. Trimming removed 6 bases at V and 3 bases at J, with 3 bases between. CDR3 residues: CASRNYNEQFF. As DNA, the CDR3 is TGTGCCAGTAGGAACTACAATGAGCAGTTCTTC.

This clone was counted between two and nine times. This rearrangement joins TRBV7-2 to TRBJ2-5; 9 bases are a match to TRBD1. After removal of 5 bases from V and 14 bases from J, the junction contained 9 bases not matched to a gene. The CDR3 is 12 amino acids. Per the germline V gene, CDR1 is SGHTA and CDR2 is FQGNSA. The CDR3 bases are TGTGCCAGCAGCGCCCGGGACAGGGAGGAATACTTC. This gives the protein CASSARDREEYF.

This clone was recorded a few times. The same CDR3 can be traced to other DNA sequences in this sample. The chain employs TRBV28 and TRBJ1-2, with a tentative D call TRBD1 (5 bases). Looked up from germline, CDR1 is MDHEN and CDR2 is SYDVKM. V dropped 4 bases and J dropped 6 bases, with 6 bases sitting between them. The CDR3 runs 11 residues. The CDR3 DNA sequence: TGTGCCAGCAGTTCCAGGGATGGCTACACCTTC. Translated: CASSSRDGYTF.

This clone appeared a few times. V and J are TRBV5-1 and TRBJ1-2, with 12 bases lining up with TRBD1. The CDR3 runs to 14 residues. In germline, CDR1 is SGHRS, CDR2 YFSETQ. V trimming: 6 bases; J trimming: 6 bases; junction bases outside the gene matches: 6. This chain's CDR3 is CASTKGQGANGYTF. DNA for the CDR3: TGCGCCAGCACTAAGGGACAGGGGGCAAATGGCTACACCTTC.

The rearrangement links TRBV7-3 to TRBJ2-4, with a possible D match to TRBD2 (6 bases). Germline CDR1 and CDR2: SGHTA and FQGTGA. V was pared by 0 bases and J by 8 bases, with 11 bases between. The CDR3 covers 14 residues. CDR3 residues: CASSLTDWEDIQYF. The CDR3 DNA sequence: TGTGCCAGCAGCTTAACCGACTGGGAGGACATTCAGTACTTC.

This clone appeared a few times. The rearrangement links TRBV10-3 to TRBJ1-3, with no clear D. Germline V CDR1 and CDR2: ENHRY, SYGVKD. With 3 bases removed from V and 0 bases from J, the gap between germline ends came to 6 bases. This CDR3 is 14 amino acids long. The CDR3 region has the DNA TGTGCCATCAGTGAAGGGTTCTCTGGAAACACCATATATTTT. It translates to CAISEGFSGNTIYF.

This clone has only a few counts. Other DNA sequences in this specimen translate into the identical CDR3. This sequence joins TRBV29-1 and TRBJ1-1, with no clear D. Trimming shortened V by 4 bases and J by 4 bases, and 10 bases separated the two germline ends. CDR3 size: 12 residues. In germline, CDR1 is SQVTM, CDR2 ANQGSEA. This chain's CDR3 is CSVGLGGTEAFF. The CDR3 DNA sequence: TGCAGCGTTGGGCTGGGAGGCACTGAAGCTTTCTTT.